Listed here is a single T cell receptor (beta chain). Its antigen is as yet unknown. Mismatch with germline at one junction end may stem from a read error. This record belongs to a study of cytomegalovirus exposure and HLA in healthy donors. On the study more broadly: Most genotyped donors, roughly 80% of 350 to 500, had Caucasian-associated genetic ancestry. Study results and limitations: TCR beta V- and J-gene trimming, according to a later analysis, was linked to a missense DCLRE1C variant. Associated with cytomegalovirus, according to the listing, were approximately 160 TCR beta chains.

Primers included in the PCR were 60 Vbeta and 13 Jbeta primers. Method: immunoSEQ multiplex PCR; TCRdb's copy keeps in-frame clones and lacks some. Here the sample spans tens of thousands of clones, about two thirds being singletons. Each donor was healthy, and each was a bone marrow donor. The CDR3 has 14 residues. Germline CDR1 and CDR2: GTSNPN and SVGIG (reference sequence). J is TRBJ1-2 and V is TRBV30, with TRBD1 matching 7 bases. This TCR came from a middle-aged woman in good health and CMV-seropositive. Sequencing input: PBMCs. The CDR3 bases are TGTGCCTGGAGTCGGGGCAGGGGGGCTTATGGCTACCCCTTC. This codes for CAWSRGRGAYGYPF.